This entry lists 2 T cell receptor beta chains sequenced from one sample in a study of OX40 agonist ivuxolimab in advanced cancers. Assay used: immunoSEQ multiplex PCR; TCRdb lists only in-frame clones, some missing. The data show around 20,000 clones, less than 95% seen once. The sample in question was CD4+ or CD8+ T cells sorted from blood, obtained in a trial of the OX40 agonist ivuxolimab. These receptors were obtained from an adult with an advanced solid tumor such as melanoma, head and neck, liver or kidney cancer.

The chain is built from TRBV7-3 and TRBJ1-1; unclear D gene. Germline V gene data show CDR1 as SGHTA and CDR2 as FQGTGA. The CDR3 loop spans 14 amino acids. Trimming cost V 5 bases and J 3 bases, with 13 bases left between them. The CDR3 region is CASSPGVSYTEAFF. The CDR3 coding sequence is TGTGCCAGCAGCCCGGGAGTTTCGTACACTGAAGCTTTCTTT.

This clone was seen once. The rearrangement links TRBV27 to TRBJ2-3; D is unresolved. V shed 6 bases and J shed 7 bases, with 2 bases lying between them. Germline CDR1 and CDR2: MNHEY and SMNVEV (reference sequence). The CDR3 is made up of 9 amino acids. CDR3 in DNA: TGTGCCAGCAGCTATACGCAGTATTTT. Protein product: CASSYTQYF.